This TCR beta chain was sequenced during a study of post-analysis software for immune sequencing data. Study-wide context: Several disease courses (relapsing-remitting, secondary progressive and progressive-relapsing) of multiple sclerosis were included. Points from the study as a whole: F measure grouped same-batch samples tightly together. TRBV5-6, TRBV5-1 and TRBV20-1 belonged to a set of a handful of TRBV segments that were more frequent in patients than controls.

Unique molecular identifiers were built into the TCR beta cDNA libraries. There were roughly 0.9 to 10 million T cells, and about 500,000 cDNA molecules came from them. TCRdb reanalysed the PCR reads using MiXCR and keeps one entry per CDR3 protein. In the table there are 450,000 or so distinct CDR3 sequences, nearly 45% of which are singletons. In germline, CDR1 is SGHTA, CDR2 FQGTGA. The CDR3 extends over 12 amino acids. Trimming removed 1 base at V and 7 bases at J, with 5 bases between. On this clonotype: What it binds is not known.

The clonotype originates from a girl aged 10 to 17 with multiple sclerosis. Sequenced material: blood. The chain couples TRBV7-3 to TRBJ2-1; D is unclear. The CDR3 DNA reads as TGTGCCAGCAGCTTAATCTCTAATGAGCAGTTCTTC. It translates to CASSLISNEQFF.